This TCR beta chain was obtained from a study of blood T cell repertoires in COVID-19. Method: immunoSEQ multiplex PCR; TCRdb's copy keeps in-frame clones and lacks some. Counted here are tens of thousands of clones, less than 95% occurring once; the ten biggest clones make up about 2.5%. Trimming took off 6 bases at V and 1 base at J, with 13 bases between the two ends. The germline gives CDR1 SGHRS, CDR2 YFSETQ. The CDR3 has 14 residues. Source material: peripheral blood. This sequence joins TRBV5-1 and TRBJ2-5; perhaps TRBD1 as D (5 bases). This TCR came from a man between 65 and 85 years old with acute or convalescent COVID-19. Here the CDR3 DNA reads TGCGCCAGCACTACAGGCCAGGCCCAAGAGACCCAGTACTTC. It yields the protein CASTTGQAQETQYF.